The sequence of this TCR beta chain was determined in a study of T cells after yellow fever vaccination. TCRdb used MiXCR to reprocess the 5' RACE reads, holding one entry per CDR3 protein. Among hundreds of thousands of distinct CDR3 sequences listed, roughly 12% were seen once. The germline gives CDR1 DFQATT, CDR2 SNEGSKA (reference sequence). Deletions cut 0 bases from V and 6 bases from J, with 9 bases between. The CDR3 has 13 amino acids. The sample here was PBMCs, taken on the day of the yellow fever booster vaccination. The receptor comes from a young man who received the YFV17D yellow fever vaccine. The gene calls are TRBV20-1 and TRBJ2-1; perhaps TRBD1 as D (5 bases). CDR3: CSARDGRANEQFF. In nucleotides, the CDR3 is TGCAGTGCTAGAGATGGCAGGGCCAATGAGCAGTTCTTC.